These 17 T cell receptor beta chains were sequenced from one sample in a study of low-dose radiotherapy and immunotherapy resistance in tumors. Gene-specific TRAV and TRBV primers were used for first-strand cDNA, covering alpha and beta chains. With a V-primer adapter and a constant-region primer, TCRs were amplified for approximately 19 PCR cycles. TCRdb used MiXCR to reprocess the reads, holding one entry per CDR3 protein. This table holds more than 15,000 distinct CDR3 sequences, 70% found once. Source of these receptors: a human donor with advanced metastatic prostate, ovarian, gallbladder or colorectal cancer (not recorded which). This table probably holds off-target reads from a library built for another chain.

This clonotype has a handful of counts. V gene TRBV5-6 combines with J gene TRBJ2-3; 15 bases are shared with TRBD2. Germline values: CDR1 SGHDT, CDR2 YYEEEE. J lost 6 bases, V lost 6 bases, and 8 bases had no gene match. The CDR3 contains 16 residues. The CDR3 DNA reads TGTGCCAGCACCCCAGGACTAGCGGGAGGGCCGGATACGCAGTATTTT. It is translated as CASTPGLAGGPDTQYF.

V usage is TRBV28 and J usage is TRBJ1-5; D is uncertain. CDR3 length: 10 amino acids. Germline V gives CDR1 MDHEN, CDR2 SYDVKM. V was cut by 5 bases and J by 6 bases, with 2 bases left in between. The CDR3 coding sequence is TGTGCCAGCAGTGTTCAGCCCCAGCATTTT. Translation gives CASSVQPQHF.

This chain joins TRBV12-3 or TRBV12-4 and TRBJ2-1, with TRBD2 matching over 7 bases. The CDR3 totals 15 residues. V trimming: 7 bases; J trimming: 4 bases; junction bases outside the gene matches: 10. The CDR3: CASNLAVVDYNEQFF. CDR3 in DNA: TGTGCCAGCAACCTAGCGGTGGTTGATTACAATGAGCAGTTCTTC.

The chain couples TRBV28 to TRBJ2-7, with a tentative D call TRBD2 (5 bases). The V end was cut by 6 bases, the J end by 0 bases, with 15 bases between. The CDR3 runs to 15 residues. Germline V gene data show CDR1 as MDHEN and CDR2 as SYDVKM. The CDR3 region is CASRNGLRISYEQYF. The CDR3 DNA is TGTGCCAGCAGAAATGGACTGAGGATCTCCTACGAGCAGTACTTC.

This clonotype has just one count. V is TRBV9 and J is TRBJ1-2; no clear D. Trimming stripped 3 bases from V and 8 bases from J, with 11 bases between. There are 12 residues in the CDR3. Germline V gene lookup returns CDR1 SGDLS and CDR2 YYNGEE. For the CDR3, the DNA is TGTGCCAGCAGCGCATCGACCGGGGGCTACACCTTC. It specifies CASSASTGGYTF.

The chain employs TRBV30 and TRBJ2-1; D is possibly TRBD2 (5 bases). V was cut by 0 bases and J by 3 bases, with 12 bases left in between. The CDR3 has 15 residues. Germline CDR1 is GTSNPN and CDR2 is SVGIG (reference sequence). The CDR3 spells CAWSVPSQDYNEQFF. In DNA form, the CDR3 reads TGTGCCTGGAGTGTACCTAGCCAAGACTACAATGAGCAGTTCTTC.

This clonotype has just a few counts. The rearrangement joins TRBV7-2 to TRBJ2-6, with 10 bases fitting TRBD2. Trimming took 5 bases from V and 0 from J; bases not matched to a gene: 4. Germline loops: CDR1 SGHTA, CDR2 FQGNSA. The CDR3 has 17 amino acids. The CDR3 DNA is TGTGCCAGCAGCAGGGGACTAGCGTTCTCTGGGGCCAACGTCCTGACTTTC. Its protein product is CASSRGLAFSGANVLTF.

J is TRBJ2-1 and V is TRBV27; 8 bases are a match to TRBD2. CDR1 MNHEY and CDR2 SMNVEV come from the germline V gene (reference sequence). The CDR3 consists of 15 residues. With 3 bases clipped from V and 2 bases from J, the junction kept 3 bases outside the gene matches. The CDR3 sequence: CASSFSGTAYNEQFF. DNA of the CDR3: TGTGCCAGCAGTTTTAGCGGGACCGCCTACAATGAGCAGTTCTTC.

The V call is TRBV5-4, the J call TRBJ1-2; D is unclear. Trimming took off 0 bases at V and 4 bases at J, with 10 bases between the two ends. Germline loops: CDR1 SGHNT, CDR2 YYREEE (reference sequence). This CDR3 has 14 amino acids. As DNA, the CDR3 is TGTGCCAGCAGCTTGGATGGGTTAGTCTATGGCTACACCTTC. Protein: CASSLDGLVYGYTF. The variable domain in full, with the rest retrieved from reference TRBV5-4 and TRBJ1-2, is ETGVTQSPTHLIKTRGQQVTLRCSSQSGHNTVSWYQQALGQGPQFIFQYYREEENGRGNFPPRFSGLQFPNYSSELNVNALELDDSALYLCASSLDGLVYGYTFGSGTRLTVV.

The chain carries TRBV15 and TRBJ2-2; D is unresolved. The germline gives CDR1 LNHNV, CDR2 YYDKDF (reference sequence). This CDR3 is 15 amino acids long. V was clipped by 2 bases and J by 7 bases, with 14 bases between them. The CDR3 bases are TGTGCCACCAGCAGATCGCAAATGGGGATCGGGGAGCTGTTTTTT. Protein sequence: CATSRSQMGIGELFF.

V gene TRBV12-3 or TRBV12-4 combines with J gene TRBJ2-7; a possible D gene is TRBD1 (5 bases). This CDR3 comprises 14 residues. Trimming stripped 7 bases from V and 0 bases from J, with 13 bases between. CDR3 DNA sequence: TGTGCCAGCACCGTGTTTGGGGCCTCCTACGAGCAGTACTTC. Its translation: CASTVFGASYEQYF.

This clonotype was observed a single time. The rearrangement joins TRBV11-3 to TRBJ1-5, with D tentatively TRBD1 (5 bases). The V gene lost 0 bases and the J gene lost 7 bases, with 13 bases spanning the gap. Per germline, CDR1 SGHNT and CDR2 YENEEA. This CDR3 is 15 amino acids long. The CDR3 nucleotides are TGTGCCAGCAGCTTAGAAATCGGGGGAAGGCAGCCCCAGCATTTT. It codes for CASSLEIGGRQPQHF.

The V and J genes are TRBV4-3 and TRBJ2-3; D may be TRBD2 (5 bases). This CDR3 is 16 amino acids long. Deletions cut 4 bases from V and 4 bases from J, with 18 bases between. Looked up from germline, CDR1 is LGHNA and CDR2 is YSLEER. CDR3 in amino acids: CASSPNRAGGADTQYF. The CDR3 DNA follows: TGCGCCAGCAGCCCCAATCGGGCCGGAGGCGCAGATACGCAGTATTTT.

This chain joins TRBV28 and TRBJ1-4; tentative D call: TRBD1 (6 bases). V was shortened by 4 bases and J by 7 bases, with 19 bases between the two germline ends. Germline V CDR1 and CDR2: MDHEN, SYDVKM. The CDR3 loop spans 16 amino acids. DNA for the CDR3: TGTGCCAGCAGTTCAGTCAACAGGGCCCTCGGTGAAAAACTGTTTTTT. This sequence encodes CASSSVNRALGEKLFF. Drawing the rest from reference TRBV28 and TRBJ1-4, the complete variable domain is DVKVTQSSRYLVKRTGEKVFLECVQDMDHENMFWYRQDPGLGLRLIYFSYDVKMKEKGDIPEGYSVSREKKERFSLILESASTNQTSMYLCASSSVNRALGEKLFFGSGTQLSVL.

In its sample, this clonotype was seen once. The chain couples TRBV9 to TRBJ1-6; no reliable D call. Trimming stripped 2 bases from V and 7 bases from J, with 4 bases between. Germline values: CDR1 SGDLS, CDR2 YYNGEE. The CDR3 runs to 12 residues. The CDR3 loop is CASSVFNSPLHF. The CDR3 nucleotides are TGTGCCAGCAGCGTCTTCAATTCACCCCTCCACTTT.

The chain employs TRBV20-1 and TRBJ2-7, with 9 bases identical to TRBD1. This CDR3 has 12 amino acids. CDR1 is DFQATT, CDR2 SNEGSKA, per germline (reference sequence). The V segment lost 6 bases and the J segment 3 bases; nucleotides outside the gene matches: 3. CDR3 in DNA: TGCAGTGCAACGACAGGGGGCTACGAGCAGTACTTC. The encoded protein is CSATTGGYEQYF.

In its sample, this clonotype was seen once. Mismatch with germline at one junction end may stem from a read error. V gene TRBV20-1 combines with J gene TRBJ2-4; weak D call: TRBD1 (5 bases). The CDR3 has 12 amino acids. Germline V gene lookup returns CDR1 DFQATT and CDR2 SNEGSKA (reference sequence). The CDR3 sequence is CSARGPGVGPDF. The CDR3 nucleotides are TGCAGTGCTAGAGGACCCGGAGTGGGGCCGGACTTC.